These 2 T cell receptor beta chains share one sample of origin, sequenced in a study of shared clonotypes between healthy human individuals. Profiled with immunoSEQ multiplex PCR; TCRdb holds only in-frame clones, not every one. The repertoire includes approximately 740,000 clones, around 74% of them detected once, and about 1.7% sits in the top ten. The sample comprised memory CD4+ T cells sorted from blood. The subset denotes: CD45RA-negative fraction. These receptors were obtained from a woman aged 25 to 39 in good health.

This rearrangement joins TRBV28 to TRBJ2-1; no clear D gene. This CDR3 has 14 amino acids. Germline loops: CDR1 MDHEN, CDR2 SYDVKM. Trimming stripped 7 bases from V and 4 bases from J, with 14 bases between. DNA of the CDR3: TGTGCCAGCAAAGATTTAAACTCATACAATGAGCAGTTCTTC. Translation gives CASKDLNSYNEQFF.

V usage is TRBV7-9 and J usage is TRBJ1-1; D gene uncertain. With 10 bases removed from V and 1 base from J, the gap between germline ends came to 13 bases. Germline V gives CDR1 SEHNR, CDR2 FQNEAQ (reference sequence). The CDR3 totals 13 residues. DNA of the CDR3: TGTGCCAACAAGATAGAGGGGAACACTGAAGCTTTCTTT. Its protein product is CANKIEGNTEAFF.